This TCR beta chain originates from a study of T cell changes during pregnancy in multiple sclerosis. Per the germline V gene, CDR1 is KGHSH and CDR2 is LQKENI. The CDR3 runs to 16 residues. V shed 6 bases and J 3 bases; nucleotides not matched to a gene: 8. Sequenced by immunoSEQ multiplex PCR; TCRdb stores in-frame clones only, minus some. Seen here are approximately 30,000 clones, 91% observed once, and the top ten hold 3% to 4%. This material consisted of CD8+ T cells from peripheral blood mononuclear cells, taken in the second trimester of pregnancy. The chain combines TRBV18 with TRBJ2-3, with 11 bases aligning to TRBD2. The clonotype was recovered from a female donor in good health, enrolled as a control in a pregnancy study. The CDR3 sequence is CASSHGGLAETDTQYF. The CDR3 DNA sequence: TGTGCCAGCTCTCATGGGGGACTAGCGGAAACAGATACGCAGTATTTT.